This T cell receptor beta chain was recovered during a study of blood T cell repertoires in COVID-19. Study overall: Specimens from acute and convalescent COVID-19 originated in the United States, Italy and Spain. The analysed material was cDNA or gDNA that came from T cells, B-cell-depleted T cells, or PBMCs.

The Seattle patients, enrolled during active infection, were followed longitudinally. Trimming removed 5 bases from V and 8 bases from J; junction bases left unmatched: 5. CDR3 length equals 15 residues. Germline CDR1 is LGHNT and CDR2 is FRNRAP. Study processing details: Reference gene primer amplification in the assay estimated nucleated cell counts. TCRdb keeps only in-frame clones here, not all; method: immunoSEQ multiplex PCR. D and trimming come from the DNA, and the V and J calls and clone size come from that table. Among 120,000 or so clones, 65% to 85% were seen once, and the ten largest hold about 18%.

The sequenced material came from peripheral blood. The source is a man aged 25-45 years with COVID-19, enrolled during active disease. The chain recombines TRBV12-5 with TRBJ2-1; 14 bases align to TRBD2. Here the CDR3 DNA reads TGTGCTAGTGGTCGAGGACTAGCGGGAGGCGATGAGCAGTTCTTC. It is translated as CASGRGLAGGDEQFF.